A selection of T cell receptor beta chains follows, all from one sample in a study of Ad26.COV2.S vaccination and SARS-CoV-2 variants. The repertoire was sequenced with immunoSEQ multiplex PCR; TCRdb's copy has only in-frame clones and lacks some. The repertoire holds roughly 250,000 clones, with around 88% as singletons. The sample here was peripheral blood, taken in a trial of Ad26.COV2.S vaccine versus placebo. The receptors come from a person between 18 and 59 years old who received the Ad26.COV2.S COVID-19 vaccine or a placebo. The CDR3 runs from the conserved cysteine through the conserved F or W. A D gene is named only where the DNA matches it firmly. The size field is filled for only some rows; it gives once, few, many or a size class.

d_call: TRBD2
v_call: TRBV19
j_call: TRBJ2-1
clone_size: NA
cdr3_aa: CASSSLAGVYEQFF
cdr3_nt: TGTGCCAGTAGTAGCCTAGCGGGAGTCTATGAGCAGTTCTTC

d_call: NA
v_call: TRBV5-4
j_call: TRBJ1-2
clone_size: NA
cdr3_aa: CASSSGLGNYGYTF
cdr3_nt: TGTGCCAGCAGTTCTGGGCTGGGCAACTATGGCTACACCTTC

d_call: NA
v_call: TRBV24-1
j_call: TRBJ1-2
clone_size: NA
cdr3_aa: CATSDPHEGYTF
cdr3_nt: TGTGCCACCAGTGACCCCCACGAGGGCTACACCTTC

d_call: NA
v_call: TRBV7-9
j_call: TRBJ2-1
clone_size: few
cdr3_aa: CASSFRARPNEQFF
cdr3_nt: TGTGCCAGCAGCTTTCGTGCTAGACCCAATGAGCAGTTCTTC

d_call: NA
v_call: TRBV5-1
j_call: TRBJ2-1
clone_size: NA
cdr3_aa: CASALNNEQFF
cdr3_nt: TGCGCCAGCGCTTTAAACAATGAGCAGTTCTTC

d_call: NA
v_call: TRBV27
j_call: TRBJ2-6
clone_size: NA
cdr3_aa: CASSLYPPGANVLTF
cdr3_nt: TGTGCCAGCAGTTTATACCCTCCTGGGGCCAACGTCCTGACTTTC

d_call: NA
v_call: TRBV9
j_call: TRBJ1-2
clone_size: NA
cdr3_aa: CASSVNLAHGYTF
cdr3_nt: TGTGCCAGCAGCGTCAACCTGGCGCATGGCTACACCTTC

d_call: TRBD1
v_call: TRBV11-1
j_call: TRBJ2-5
clone_size: NA
cdr3_aa: CASSTTGVTETQYF
cdr3_nt: TGTGCCAGCAGCACGACAGGGGTCACCGAGACCCAGTACTTC

d_call: NA
v_call: TRBV5-4
j_call: TRBJ2-3
clone_size: NA
cdr3_aa: CASSSPGTDTQYF
cdr3_nt: TGTGCCAGCAGCTCTCCGGGCACAGATACGCAGTATTTT

d_call: NA
v_call: TRBV5-4
j_call: TRBJ2-5
clone_size: NA
cdr3_aa: CASSSRASTDQETQYF
cdr3_nt: TGTGCCAGCAGCTCGAGGGCCTCTACAGACCAAGAGACCCAGTACTTC

d_call: TRBD1
v_call: TRBV3-1/TRBV3-2
j_call: TRBJ2-2
clone_size: NA
cdr3_aa: CASSQDWGKDRGRTGELFF
cdr3_nt: TGTGCCAGCAGCCAAGATTGGGGGAAGGACAGGGGGCGAACCGGGGAGCTGTTTTTT

d_call: TRBD1
v_call: TRBV23-1
j_call: TRBJ1-5
clone_size: NA
cdr3_aa: CASSQSGTGEDQPQHF
cdr3_nt: TGCGCCAGCAGTCAATCCGGGACAGGGGAGGATCAGCCCCAGCATTTT

d_call: TRBD1
v_call: TRBV30
j_call: TRBJ1-6
clone_size: NA
cdr3_aa: CAWSFTGDSPLHF
cdr3_nt: TGTGCCTGGAGTTTTACAGGGGATTCACCCCTCCACTTT

d_call: NA
v_call: TRBV4-2
j_call: TRBJ2-1
clone_size: NA
cdr3_aa: CASSPPEDEQFF
cdr3_nt: TGTGCCAGCAGCCCGCCCGAAGATGAGCAGTTCTTC

d_call: TRBD2
v_call: TRBV5-4
j_call: TRBJ2-4
clone_size: NA
cdr3_aa: CASSLGGLAGTRAKNIQYF
cdr3_nt: TGTGCCAGCAGCCTGGGAGGACTAGCGGGGACGAGAGCCAAAAACATTCAGTACTTC

d_call: NA
v_call: TRBV7-9
j_call: TRBJ1-3
clone_size: NA
cdr3_aa: CASSLAYRSGPGNTIYF
cdr3_nt: TGTGCCAGCAGCTTAGCGTACAGAAGCGGTCCTGGAAACACCATATATTTT

d_call: NA
v_call: TRBV18
j_call: TRBJ2-7
clone_size: NA
cdr3_aa: CASSPSGDEQYF
cdr3_nt: TGTGCCAGCTCACCAAGTGGGGACGAGCAGTACTTC

d_call: NA
v_call: TRBV11-3
j_call: TRBJ2-1
clone_size: NA
cdr3_aa: CASSSLTYNEQFF
cdr3_nt: TGTGCCAGCAGCTCCCTGACCTACAATGAGCAGTTCTTC

d_call: NA
v_call: TRBV7-9
j_call: TRBJ2-1
clone_size: NA
cdr3_aa: CASSLVRSGESPWQFF
cdr3_nt: TGTGCCAGCAGCTTAGTAAGGTCGGGGGAGTCTCCGTGGCAGTTCTTC

d_call: NA
v_call: TRBV5-4
j_call: TRBJ1-1
clone_size: NA
cdr3_aa: CASSLEYDPNEAFF
cdr3_nt: TGTGCCAGCAGCTTGGAATACGATCCGAATGAAGCTTTCTTT

d_call: NA
v_call: TRBV6-5
j_call: TRBJ2-1
clone_size: NA
cdr3_aa: CASSYSGNSNNEQFF
cdr3_nt: TGTGCCAGCAGTTACTCGGGGAATTCAAACAATGAGCAGTTCTTC

d_call: NA
v_call: TRBV7-9
j_call: TRBJ2-7
clone_size: NA
cdr3_aa: CASSLALRNEQYF
cdr3_nt: TGTGCCAGCAGCTTAGCTTTGAGGAACGAGCAGTACTTC